The entry below gives a single T cell receptor (beta chain) sequence along with its context. Antigen unknown. This sample is drawn from a study of identical twins. Per the germline V gene, CDR1 is SGHRS and CDR2 is YFSETQ. V was shortened by 1 base and J by 9 bases, with 11 bases between the two germline ends. The CDR3 is made up of 13 amino acids. Each CDR3 protein gets one entry after TCRdb re-called the 5' RACE reads with MiXCR. In the table there are approximately 1.8 million distinct CDR3 sequences, around a third of which are singletons. Study-wide points: Part of the zero-insertion signal could reflect confounding by invariant MAIT and iNKT cells. Cord blood's abundant beta clonotypes had fewer insertions, unlike memory repertoires. There was more out-of-frame TCR alpha sharing in monozygotic twins than models estimated.

The clonotype was recovered from a newborn girl in good health. The sample consisted of cord blood. J is TRBJ1-5 and V is TRBV5-1; D remains ambiguous. As DNA, the CDR3 is TGCGCCAGCAGCTTGAGTGAGTCTCCGCCCCAGCATTTT. Its protein product is CASSLSESPPQHF.